The present entry profiles one TCR beta chain with its context. Its antigen is unidentified. TCR beta CDR3 regions were amplified from RNA transcripts. During a first-round RT-PCR of the TCR CDR3, the HTBI primer set was used. TCRdb reprocessed the multiplex PCR reads via MiXCR and lists one record per CDR3 protein. There are some 600,000 distinct CDR3 sequences in the sample; about 15% occur only once, and 5.8% lies in the top ten. This specimen comes from a study of T cells in Graves' hyperthyroidism and ophthalmopathy. Extraction of PBMCs used about 9.2 ml of fresh peripheral blood. Points from the study as a whole: Classification by a 13 V-J model distinguished ophthalmopathy from stable hyperthyroidism.

The CDR3 extends over 16 amino acids. V was cut by 2 bases and J by 4 bases, with 15 bases left in between. The V gene's germline CDR1 is GTSNPN and CDR2 SVGIG (reference sequence). This TCR was sampled from a woman in her 30s with Graves' hyperthyroidism that later progressed to Graves' ophthalmopathy. The sample consisted of blood. V gene TRBV30 combines with J gene TRBJ1-6; D unresolved. The CDR3 loop is CAWSNLQDPYNSPLHF. As DNA, the CDR3 is TGTGCCTGGAGTAACCTCCAGGATCCATATAATTCACCCCTCCACTTT.